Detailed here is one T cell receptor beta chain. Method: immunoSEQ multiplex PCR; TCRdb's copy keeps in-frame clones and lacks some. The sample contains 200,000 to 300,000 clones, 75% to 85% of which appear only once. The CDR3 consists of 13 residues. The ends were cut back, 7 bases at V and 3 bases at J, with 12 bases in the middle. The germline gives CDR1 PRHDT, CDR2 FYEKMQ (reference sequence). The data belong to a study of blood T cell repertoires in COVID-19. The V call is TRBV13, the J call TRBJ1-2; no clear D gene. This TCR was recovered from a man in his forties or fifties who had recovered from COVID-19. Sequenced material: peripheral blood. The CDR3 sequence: CASTHTGYYGYTF. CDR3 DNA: TGTGCCAGCACCCATACCGGGTACTATGGCTACACCTTC.